This T cell receptor (beta chain) was sequenced in a study of CD4 T cell repertoires in COVID-19. Turning to the study itself: Relabeled CFSE-low cells, IL-2-expanded for roughly ten days, met spikes from other coronaviruses.

The memory T cells were sequenced right after ex vivo isolation, without culture. The CDR3 loop spans 19 amino acids. Germline lookup yields CDR1 SGDLS and CDR2 YYNGEE. Trimming at V came to 4 bases and at J to 0 bases, leaving 10 bases not matched to a gene. The method was immunoSEQ multiplex PCR; TCRdb's version includes in-frame clones alone and lacks a portion of them. The sample records about 24,000 clones, roughly 92% being singletons. This chain connects TRBV9 to TRBJ2-6; TRBD1 matches at 10 bases. The source material was circulating follicular helper CD4+ T cells (cTfh) from blood, sampled before the COVID-19 pandemic. The TCR was taken from a human donor who had COVID-19. Written as DNA, the CDR3 is TGTGCCAGCAGCCCCGGGGGGAGGACAGGGGGCTCTGGGGCCAACGTCCTGACTTTC. Encoded protein: CASSPGGRTGGSGANVLTF.